The 20 T cell receptor beta chains given below trace back to one sample, sequenced in a study of blood T cells in healthy people across ages. Using a J-beta primer mix together with a sample-barcoded 5' primer, a second PCR was run for roughly 6 to 12 cycles. One entry per CDR3 protein, called by TCRdb with MiXCR from the 5' RACE reads. Among approximately 800,000 distinct CDR3 sequences listed, about 56% were seen once. The sample was blood. The receptors shown here come from a middle-aged man in good health.

The chain recombines TRBV28 with TRBJ1-6; D gene uncertain. V lost 6 bases, J lost 7 bases, and 19 bases lay in between. The CDR3 covers 16 residues. Germline V lookup: CDR1 MDHEN, CDR2 SYDVKM. CDR3 sequence reads: CASSPTAGSQNSPLHF. The CDR3 nucleotides read TGTGCCAGCAGCCCCACTGCCGGGTCCCAGAATTCACCCCTCCACTTT.

This sequence joins TRBV20-1 and TRBJ2-3, with D maybe TRBD1 (5 bases). V lost 3 bases and J lost 0, with 16 bases in between. This CDR3 region has 16 residues. Germline V gene data show CDR1 as DFQATT and CDR2 as SNEGSKA (reference sequence). The CDR3 DNA is TGCAGTGCTAGGAGGTTGGGGCAGCCCAGCACAGATACGCAGTATTTT. Its protein is CSARRLGQPSTDTQYF.

The count of this clonotype is one. This chain uses TRBV29-1 with TRBJ1-1, with D hard to call. Per the germline V gene, CDR1 is SQVTM and CDR2 is ANQGSEA. With 3 bases removed from V and 4 bases from J, the gap between germline ends came to 9 bases. This CDR3 has 12 amino acids. CDR3: CSVENLITEAFF. The CDR3 DNA sequence: TGCAGCGTTGAGAATTTAATCACTGAAGCTTTCTTT.

The sample holds a few counts of this clonotype. CDR3 sequence (DNA): TGTGCCAGCAGCCTCCGTCGGACAGATCCGGGCACCCATTACGAGCAGTACTTC. Amino acid sequence: CASSLRRTDPGTHYEQYF. The chain links TRBV6-1 to TRBJ2-4; D may be TRBD1 (6 bases). Gene TRBJ2-7 matches the end of the DNA better, so the J call may be wrong. This CDR3 region has 18 residues. Germline values: CDR1 MNHNS, CDR2 SASEGT.

The chain joins TRBV7-9 to TRBJ2-5; 7 bases agree with TRBD2. The assigned J gene may be wrong: the sequence end matches TRBJ2-7 better. CDR3 size: 14 residues. Germline assignment: CDR1 SEHNR and CDR2 FQNEAQ (reference sequence). The CDR3 DNA sequence: TGTGCCAGCAGCTCCGGGGGGACCGACTACGAGCAGTACTTC. It yields the protein CASSSGGTDYEQYF.

The chain couples TRBV20-1 to TRBJ2-3; 7 bases are shared with TRBD2. The germline gives CDR1 DFQATT, CDR2 SNEGSKA (reference sequence). CDR3 size: 14 residues. V lost 3 bases to trimming and J lost 4 bases; unmatched junction nucleotides: 7. In DNA, the CDR3 is TGCAGTGCTAGTCGGGGAGGGCCATCAGATACGCAGTATTTT. Translated, it gives CSASRGGPSDTQYF.

The rearrangement joins TRBV18 to TRBJ2-3, with D perhaps assigned TRBD1 or TRBD2 (5 bases each). Germline V lookup: CDR1 KGHSH, CDR2 LQKENI. CDR3 size: 15 residues. V was shortened by 2 bases and J by 6 bases, with 15 bases between the two germline ends. The DNA for the CDR3 is TGTGCCAGCTCACCATCCAATCACGGGACGGATACGCAGTATTTT. The encoded protein is CASSPSNHGTDTQYF.

A note on this clonotype: The junction departs from germline at one end; a sequencing error may be responsible. V gene TRBV4-3 combines with J gene TRBJ2-1, with no clear D. CDR1 is LGHNA, CDR2 YSLEER, per germline. The CDR3 contains 12 residues. The CDR3 sequence is CARSRVSDEQFF. The CDR3 DNA sequence: TGCGCCAGAAGCCGAGTATCGGATGAGCAGTTCTTC.

The rearrangement uses TRBV12-3 or TRBV12-4 and TRBJ1-1; the D gene is possibly TRBD1 (5 bases). CDR3 length: 14 amino acids. The ends were cut back, 6 bases at V and 4 bases at J, with 15 bases in the middle. CDR3 bases: TGTGCCAGCAGGACGAGACAGAAGAGCACTGAAGCTTTCTTT. Amino acid sequence: CASRTRQKSTEAFF.

A note on this clonotype: One end of the junction fails to match germline, which may point to a read error. This rearrangement joins TRBV5-1 to TRBJ1-2; 7 bases match TRBD1. Germline V gene lookup returns CDR1 SGHRS and CDR2 YFSETQ. There are 15 residues in the CDR3. The CDR3 spells CTSSSGGQSNYGYTF. Here the CDR3 DNA reads TGCACCAGCAGCTCGGGGGGACAGAGTAACTATGGCTACACCTTC.

This clonotype was detected only once. The rearrangement joins TRBV6-2 or TRBV6-3 to TRBJ2-3; 7 bases agree with TRBD2. This CDR3 is 15 amino acids long. J was trimmed by 5 bases and V by 0 bases; bases with no gene match: 5. Germline V lookup: CDR1 MNHEY, CDR2 SVGEGT. The CDR3 here is CASSYSRREGDTQYF. The CDR3 DNA reads as TGTGCCAGCAGTTACTCGAGAAGGGAGGGAGATACGCAGTATTTT.

This clonotype was recorded only once. DNA of the CDR3: TGTGCCAGCAGTGATACGGCTAATAGCAATCAGCCCCAGCATTTT. As protein: CASSDTANSNQPQHF. The chain combines TRBV25-1 with TRBJ1-5; no firm D call. Trimming removed 3 bases from V and 0 bases from J, with 9 bases in between. In germline, CDR1 is MGHDK, CDR2 SYGVNS. The CDR3 consists of 15 residues. The whole variable domain, remainder taken from reference TRBV25-1 and TRBJ1-5, is EADIYQTPRYLVIGTGKKITLECSQTMGHDKMYWYQQDPGMELHLIHYSYGVNSTEKGDLSSESTVSRIRTEHFPLTLESARPSHTSQYLCASSDTANSNQPQHFGDGTRLSIL.

V usage is TRBV5-1 and J usage is TRBJ2-1; D unclear. Between the trimmed V and J ends, which lost 5 bases and 7 bases, there was a span of 16 bases. Germline assignment: CDR1 SGHRS and CDR2 YFSETQ. The CDR3 runs 14 residues. As DNA, the CDR3 is TGCGCCAGCAGGCCAGAGACGGTGGTAAATGAGCAGTTCTTC. Its translation is CASRPETVVNEQFF.

The sample holds a few counts of this clonotype. The chain links TRBV29-1 to TRBJ2-5; TRBD2 might be the D (5 bases). The J call may not be correct, given that the DNA end is closer to TRBJ2-7. The CDR3 runs to 10 residues. The germline CDR1 and CDR2 sequences are SQVTM and ANQGSEA. The DNA of the CDR3 is TGCAGCGTTATGGAGGACGAGCAGTACTTC. It translates to CSVMEDEQYF.

The chain recombines TRBV10-3 with TRBJ2-5; D possibly corresponds to TRBD2 (5 bases). V lost 4 bases to trimming and J lost 2 bases, with 11 bases between them. The germline gives CDR1 ENHRY, CDR2 SYGVKD. The CDR3 is 14 residues long. CDR3 sequence reads: CAISALDLQETQYF. The CDR3 DNA reads as TGTGCCATCAGTGCCTTGGACTTACAAGAGACCCAGTACTTC.

V is TRBV9 and J is TRBJ1-2; 8 nucleotides line up with TRBD1. CDR1 and CDR2 (germline): SGDLS, YYNGEE. CDR3 length: 16 amino acids. V shed 0 bases and J 1 base; nucleotides not matched to a gene: 5. The chain's CDR3 is CASSVAGTGFNYGYTF. The DNA for the CDR3 is TGTGCCAGCAGCGTAGCTGGGACAGGCTTTAACTATGGCTACACCTTC. Looking up the rest from reference TRBV9 and TRBJ1-2 gives the full variable domain: DSGVTQTPKHLITATGQRVTLRCSPRSGDLSVYWYQQSLDQGLQFLIQYYNGEERAKGNILERFSAQQFPDLHSELNLSSLELGDSALYFCASSVAGTGFNYGYTFGSGTRLTVV.

The rearrangement uses TRBV6-2 or TRBV6-3 and TRBJ2-7; D tentatively reads TRBD1 or TRBD2 (5 bases each). Deletions cut 6 bases from V and 2 bases from J, with 11 bases between. CDR3 length equals 13 residues. Germline V gene sequence: CDR1 MNHEY, CDR2 SVGEGT. The CDR3 DNA is TGTGCCAGCAGCCGGGACCCAGCCTACGAGCAGTACTTC. Its translation: CASSRDPAYEQYF.

The rearrangement links TRBV7-2 to TRBJ2-3, with a possible D match to TRBD2 (7 bases). V was cut by 2 bases and J by 2 bases, with 11 bases left in between. The CDR3 spans 15 residues. From germline, CDR1 is SGHTA and CDR2 FQGNSA. CDR3 nucleotide sequence: TGTGCCAGCAGCTTATCCGCGGGGGCCACAGATACGCAGTATTTT. Translation: CASSLSAGATDTQYF.

This chain connects TRBV7-6 to TRBJ2-6; no clear D. The CDR3 extends over 17 amino acids. Deletions cut 0 bases from V and 0 bases from J, with 9 bases between. Germline lookup yields CDR1 SGHVS and CDR2 FNYEAQ. The CDR3 nucleotides are TGTGCCAGCAGCTTAGCGAAGGGATACTCTGGGGCCAACGTCCTGACTTTC. This encodes CASSLAKGYSGANVLTF.

The gene calls are TRBV7-3 and TRBJ2-6; D remains ambiguous. Per the germline V gene, CDR1 is SGHTA and CDR2 is FQGTGA. CDR3 length: 17 residues. V gave up 3 bases and J gave up 0 bases, with 12 bases separating them. The CDR3 is CASSFSARSSGANVLTF. Here the CDR3 DNA reads TGTGCCAGCAGCTTTTCGGCACGGAGCTCTGGGGCCAACGTCCTGACTTTC.